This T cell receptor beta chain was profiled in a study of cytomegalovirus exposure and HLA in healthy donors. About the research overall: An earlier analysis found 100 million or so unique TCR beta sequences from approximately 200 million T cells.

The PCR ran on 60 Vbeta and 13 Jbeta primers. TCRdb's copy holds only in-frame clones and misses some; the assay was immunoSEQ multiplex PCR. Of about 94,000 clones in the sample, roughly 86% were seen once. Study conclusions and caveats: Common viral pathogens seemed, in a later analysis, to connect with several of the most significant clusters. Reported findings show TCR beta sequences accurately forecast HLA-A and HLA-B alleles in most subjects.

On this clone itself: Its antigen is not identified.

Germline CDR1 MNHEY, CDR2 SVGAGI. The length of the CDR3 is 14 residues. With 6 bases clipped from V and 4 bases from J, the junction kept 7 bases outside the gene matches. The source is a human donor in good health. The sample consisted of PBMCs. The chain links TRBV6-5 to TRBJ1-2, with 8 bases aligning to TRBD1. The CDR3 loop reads CASRGRGQGYGYTF. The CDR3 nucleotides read TGTGCCAGCAGGGGCAGGGGGCAGGGCTATGGCTACACCTTC.